These T cell receptor beta chains were read from a single sample in a study of cytomegalovirus exposure and HLA in healthy donors. Clones were sequenced by immunoSEQ multiplex PCR, and TCRdb holds only the in-frame ones, with some missing. The table records about 59,000 clones, approximately 75% of them present only once. The specimen sequenced was PBMCs. These receptors originate from a man aged 30-40 years in good health and CMV-seropositive. Each CDR3 is given with its conserved first and last residue. Each record gives: V gene, clone size, J gene, D gene, CDR3 DNA, CDR3 protein. D genes are given only for firm matches. Clone sizes are given selectively: once, few, many, or a class where the clone is expanded.

v_gene: TRBV7-9
abundance: few
j_gene: TRBJ1-1
d_gene: .
CDR3nt: TGTGCCAGCAGCGAACAGGCGAACACTGAAGCTTTCTTT
CDR3aa: CASSEQANTEAFF

v_gene: TRBV5-1
abundance: .
j_gene: TRBJ2-1
d_gene: .
CDR3nt: TGCGCCAGCAGCCCAAACTCCAGGGGTGAGCAGTTCTTC
CDR3aa: CASSPNSRGEQFF

v_gene: TRBV28
abundance: .
j_gene: TRBJ2-7
d_gene: TRBD1
CDR3nt: TGTGCCAGCAGCTCACCGTCAGGGACAGGGGGATTCTACGAGCAGTACTTC
CDR3aa: CASSSPSGTGGFYEQYF

v_gene: TRBV20-1
abundance: .
j_gene: TRBJ1-1
d_gene: .
CDR3nt: TGCAGTGCTACCTTTGACAGAAAAGCTTTCTTT
CDR3aa: CSATFDRKAFF

v_gene: TRBV7-2
abundance: .
j_gene: TRBJ2-7
d_gene: .
CDR3nt: TGTGCCAGCAGCTTAGGGACGGCTAGCTCCTACGAGCAGTACTTC
CDR3aa: CASSLGTASSYEQYF

v_gene: TRBV28
abundance: .
j_gene: TRBJ2-7
d_gene: TRBD2
CDR3nt: TGTGCCAGCAGTCTGATAACACTAGCGCGGGGAGACTACGAGCAGTACTTC
CDR3aa: CASSLITLARGDYEQYF

v_gene: TRBV2
abundance: once
j_gene: TRBJ2-3
d_gene: TRBD2
CDR3nt: TGTGCCAGCAGTGCCCGGGTCTGGGCGGGGGGGCCCCTGACAGATACGCAGTATTTT
CDR3aa: CASSARVWAGGPLTDTQYF

v_gene: TRBV7-2
abundance: .
j_gene: TRBJ1-5
d_gene: TRBD1
CDR3nt: TGTGCCAGCAGCTTGGGGACAGGGGTTAATCAGCCCCAGCATTTT
CDR3aa: CASSLGTGVNQPQHF

v_gene: TRBV10-2
abundance: once
j_gene: TRBJ2-1
d_gene: TRBD1
CDR3nt: TGCGCCAGCAGACAGGGGAGAACCTACAATGAGCAGTTCTTC
CDR3aa: CASRQGRTYNEQFF

v_gene: TRBV9
abundance: .
j_gene: TRBJ1-2
d_gene: TRBD1
CDR3nt: TGTGCCAGCAGCTCGTACAGGGGGCTCGGTGGCTACACCTTC
CDR3aa: CASSSYRGLGGYTF

v_gene: TRBV7-3
abundance: .
j_gene: TRBJ1-1
d_gene: TRBD1
CDR3nt: TGTGCCAGCAGCATGACAGGGGACACTGAAGCTTTCTTT
CDR3aa: CASSMTGDTEAFF

v_gene: TRBV4-1
abundance: .
j_gene: TRBJ1-3
d_gene: .
CDR3nt: TGCGCCAGCAGCCAGCTAGGCGTCCTCACCATATATTTT
CDR3aa: CASSQLGVLTIYF

v_gene: TRBV4-3
abundance: .
j_gene: TRBJ2-7
d_gene: TRBD2
CDR3nt: TGCGCCAGCAGCCAAGACCGGGAGGGAAGGACGTACTACGAGCAGTACTTC
CDR3aa: CASSQDREGRTYYEQYF

v_gene: TRBV28
abundance: .
j_gene: TRBJ1-2
d_gene: .
CDR3nt: TGTGCCAGCAGTTTATACTTAGGGGGGGATGGCTACACCTTC
CDR3aa: CASSLYLGGDGYTF

v_gene: TRBV7-6
abundance: .
j_gene: TRBJ2-7
d_gene: .
CDR3nt: TGTGCCAGCAGCTACGAGGGAAGGGCCTACGAGCAGTACTTC
CDR3aa: CASSYEGRAYEQYF

v_gene: TRBV7-7
abundance: few
j_gene: TRBJ1-1
d_gene: TRBD1
CDR3nt: TGTGCTAGCAGCCCGGGACAGGGGTCTGAAGCTTTCTTT
CDR3aa: CASSPGQGSEAFF

v_gene: TRBV9
abundance: .
j_gene: TRBJ2-7
d_gene: TRBD1
CDR3nt: TGTGCCAGCAGCGTGGGGGACAGCTCCTACGAGCAGTACTTC
CDR3aa: CASSVGDSSYEQYF

v_gene: TRBV6-5
abundance: .
j_gene: TRBJ1-1
d_gene: TRBD1
CDR3nt: TGTGCCAGCAGTTTGGGGACAGTTCATAACACTGAAGCTTTCTTT
CDR3aa: CASSLGTVHNTEAFF

v_gene: TRBV6-6
abundance: .
j_gene: TRBJ1-1
d_gene: TRBD1
CDR3nt: TGTGCCAGCAGCCAAGCCGACAGGGGAACTGAAGCTTTCTTT
CDR3aa: CASSQADRGTEAFF

v_gene: TRBV28
abundance: .
j_gene: TRBJ1-2
d_gene: .
CDR3nt: TGTGCCAGCAGTTTATGGGGGGCCTATGGCTACACCTTC
CDR3aa: CASSLWGAYGYTF

v_gene: TRBV30
abundance: .
j_gene: TRBJ1-6
d_gene: .
CDR3nt: TGTGCCTGGAGTCGGGGGGAGCCCCTCCACTTT
CDR3aa: CAWSRGEPLHF

v_gene: TRBV5-4
abundance: .
j_gene: TRBJ2-7
d_gene: TRBD1
CDR3nt: TGTGCCAGCAGCCCGACAGGGGCATCCCCTTACGAGCAGTACTTC
CDR3aa: CASSPTGASPYEQYF

v_gene: TRBV6-4
abundance: .
j_gene: TRBJ1-5
d_gene: TRBD1
CDR3nt: TGTGCCAGCAGTGACGGGACAGGGAATCAGCCCCAGCATTTT
CDR3aa: CASSDGTGNQPQHF

v_gene: TRBV5-1
abundance: .
j_gene: TRBJ2-1
d_gene: TRBD1
CDR3nt: TGCGCCAGCAGCTCCGGACAGGGACCGAATGAGCAGTTCTTC
CDR3aa: CASSSGQGPNEQFF

v_gene: TRBV6-5
abundance: few
j_gene: TRBJ1-4
d_gene: TRBD1
CDR3nt: TGTGCCAGCAGTTTGGGCCAAACAGGGGTCTGGGAAAAACTGTTTTTT
CDR3aa: CASSLGQTGVWEKLFF

v_gene: TRBV7-2
abundance: .
j_gene: TRBJ1-2
d_gene: TRBD1
CDR3nt: TGTGCCAGCAGCTCGGACAGGGGGCGATTGAACTATGGCTACACCTTC
CDR3aa: CASSSDRGRLNYGYTF

v_gene: TRBV5-8
abundance: .
j_gene: TRBJ2-7
d_gene: .
CDR3nt: TGTGCCAGCAGCGGCCTGGGACACGGAACGGGCAAGGAGCAGTACTTC
CDR3aa: CASSGLGHGTGKEQYF

v_gene: TRBV28
abundance: once
j_gene: TRBJ1-4
d_gene: TRBD1
CDR3nt: TGTGCCAGCACCCGCGAGACAGGGGCTTATGAAAAACTGTTTTTT
CDR3aa: CASTRETGAYEKLFF

v_gene: TRBV27
abundance: .
j_gene: TRBJ1-4
d_gene: .
CDR3nt: TGTGCCAGCAGTCTAGAGGGGGCAACTAATGAAAAACTGTTTTTT
CDR3aa: CASSLEGATNEKLFF